Listed below are T cell receptor beta chains from one sample, sequenced in a study of T cells after yellow fever vaccination. TCRdb recomputed calls from the 5' RACE reads with MiXCR, one row per CDR3 protein. The table includes roughly 520,000 distinct CDR3 sequences, about a fifth detected once. This specimen was PBMCs, taken roughly 23 days after the first yellow fever vaccination. The receptors shown here come from a man between 18 and 35 years old who received the YFV17D yellow fever vaccine. The CDR3 runs from the conserved cysteine through the conserved F or W. The order of the fields is CDR3 length, D gene, clone size, V gene, J gene, CDR3 DNA, CDR3 protein. A D gene is named only where the DNA matches it firmly. Some rows mark clone size as missing; the rest say once, few, many or name a class of expanded clone.

14,NA,NA,TRBV20-1,TRBJ1-5,TGCAGTGCTAACCCCTTGTCTGACAATCAGCCCCAGCATTTT,CSANPLSDNQPQHF
19,TRBD2,NA,TRBV5-1,TRBJ2-1,TGCGCCAGCAGTTCGCCGGGACTAGCCTACGTCAGGGCCTACAATGAGCAGTTCTTC,CASSSPGLAYVRAYNEQFF
12,NA,NA,TRBV20-1,TRBJ2-2,TGCAGTGCCTCGGACCCCGACGGGGAGCTGTTTTTT,CSASDPDGELFF
17,NA,once,TRBV25-1,TRBJ1-1,TGTGCCAGCAACCGGGAGCGGGCCAGGGCGAGGAACACTGAAGCTTTCTTT,CASNRERARARNTEAFF
17,TRBD1,few,TRBV11-3,TRBJ2-2,TGTGCCAGCAGCCCCCAGACCGGGACAGGGGGCCCCGGGGAGCTGTTTTTT,CASSPQTGTGGPGELFF
14,NA,NA,TRBV28,TRBJ1-1,TGTGCCAGCAGGGAGGGGCAGGGAGTTTCTGAAGCTTTCTTT,CASREGQGVSEAFF
15,NA,few,TRBV20-1,TRBJ1-5,TGCAGTGCTACGAGATACAGGGCGGGCAATCAGCCCCAGCATTTT,CSATRYRAGNQPQHF
15,NA,NA,TRBV3-1,TRBJ1-1,TGTGCCAGCAGCCAGTCACAGGGTGCTGGCACTGAAGCTTTCTTT,CASSQSQGAGTEAFF
14,NA,few,TRBV9,TRBJ2-5,TGTGCCAGCAGCGTAGTGCAGACCGGGGAGACCCAGTACTTC,CASSVVQTGETQYF
12,NA,NA,TRBV20-1,TRBJ1-1,TGCAGGGTACAGGGTTCGAACACTGAAGCTTTCTTT,CRVQGSNTEAFF
14,NA,NA,TRBV10-3,TRBJ1-5,TGTGCCATCAGTGAGAGGATAGGGGATCAGCCCCAGCATTTT,CAISERIGDQPQHF
17,TRBD1,NA,TRBV7-3,TRBJ2-2,TGTGCCAGCAGCCCCCCGGGACAGGGGCTGGATACCGGGGAGCTGTTTTTT,CASSPPGQGLDTGELFF
14,NA,NA,TRBV6-2/TRBV6-3,TRBJ2-1,TGTGCCAGCAGTTACTCTGGACAGTACAATGAGCAGTTCTTC,CASSYSGQYNEQFF
14,NA,NA,TRBV4-2,TRBJ2-5,TGTGCCAGCAGCCAAGATGTGTTTGTGGAGACCCAGTACTTC,CASSQDVFVETQYF
14,NA,few,TRBV20-1,TRBJ2-3,TGCAGTGCGGGGGACTCCTGGCGCACAGATACGCAGTATTTT,CSAGDSWRTDTQYF
12,NA,NA,TRBV7-3,TRBJ2-3,TGTGCCAGCAGCGACCGATCGGGTACGCAGTATTTT,CASSDRSGTQYF
14,NA,few,TRBV7-3,TRBJ1-6,TGTGCCAGCAGCTTCTGGGCCGAGAGTTCACCCCTCCACTTT,CASSFWAESSPLHF
15,NA,few,TRBV4-3,TRBJ2-7,TGCGCCAGCAGCCAGGGCAGGGCGGCAGCCTACGAGCAGTACTTC,CASSQGRAAAYEQYF
19,NA,NA,TRBV7-4,TRBJ2-6,TGTGCCAGCAGCTTATTCCGCCCAGGGGAGGTGTCTGGGGCCAACGTCCTGACTTTC,CASSLFRPGEVSGANVLTF
11,NA,NA,TRBV3-1,TRBJ1-1,TGTGCCAGCAGCCACCAAGGGGGAGCTTTCTTT,CASSHQGGAFF
15,NA,NA,TRBV29-1,TRBJ1-1,TGCAGCGTCCGACCCAGTGGGGGCTTGGGCACTGAAGCTTTCTTT,CSVRPSGGLGTEAFF
14,NA,few,TRBV7-2,TRBJ2-7,TGTGCCAGCAGCTTAACAATGTTAACGCGCGAGCAGTACTTC,CASSLTMLTREQYF
15,TRBD1,NA,TRBV7-2,TRBJ2-7,TGTGCCAGCAGCCCCCGGGACAGGGCTTCCTACGAGCAGTACTTC,CASSPRDRASYEQYF
16,TRBD2,NA,TRBV18,TRBJ2-3,TGTGCCAGCTCACCGAGGAAAAGTAGCGGGGAGGATACGCAGTATTTT,CASSPRKSSGEDTQYF
15,NA,NA,TRBV4-2,TRBJ2-3,TGTGCCAGCAGCCAGGTCCTCGGGACGACAGATACGCAGTATTTT,CASSQVLGTTDTQYF
15,NA,few,TRBV23-1,TRBJ1-5,TGCGCCAGCAGTCAATCTTTTCGGGGAAATCAGCCCCAGCATTTT,CASSQSFRGNQPQHF
14,NA,NA,TRBV9,TRBJ2-1,TGTGCCAGCAGCGTAGGTAACAGGGACAATGAGCAGTTCTTC,CASSVGNRDNEQFF
13,NA,few,TRBV29-1,TRBJ1-4,TGCAGCGTTGTGACGGAGACCCAGGAAAAACTGTTTTTT,CSVVTETQEKLFF
13,TRBD2,few,TRBV29-1,TRBJ2-3,TGCAGCGTTGGAGCGGGGGGGACAGATACGCAGTATTTT,CSVGAGGTDTQYF
15,NA,NA,TRBV7-3,TRBJ2-1,TGTGCCAGCAGCATCGGGAGCAGCTCCTACAATGAGCAGTTCTTC,CASSIGSSSYNEQFF
15,TRBD1,few,TRBV6-1,TRBJ1-4,TGTGCCAGCGGGGATCCGGGACAGGGCGACGAAAAACTGTTTTTT,CASGDPGQGDEKLFF
16,NA,NA,TRBV21-1,TRBJ2-3,TGTGCCAGCAGCACCCCCCTCAAACTACGCACAGATACGCAGTATTTT,CASSTPLKLRTDTQYF
14,NA,few,TRBV28,TRBJ2-4,TGTGCCAGCAGCTCCAGGGGAGCCAAAAACATTCAGTACTTC,CASSSRGAKNIQYF
15,TRBD2,NA,TRBV28,TRBJ2-5,TGTGCCAGCAGTTTATGGGGACTAGTTTTAGAGACCCAGTACTTC,CASSLWGLVLETQYF
16,TRBD1,NA,TRBV24-1,TRBJ2-3,TGTGCCACCAGTGATCGGGGACAGTTGGGAGAGGATACGCAGTATTTT,CATSDRGQLGEDTQYF
17,NA,NA,TRBV10-2,TRBJ2-1,TGCGCCAGCAGTAGGAGGGTATACTACAGCTCCTACAATGAGCAGTTCTTC,CASSRRVYYSSYNEQFF
15,TRBD2,NA,TRBV7-9,TRBJ2-1,TGTGCCAGCAGCACACGACTAGCGGGGGTCGGTGAGCAGTTCTTC,CASSTRLAGVGEQFF
14,NA,few,TRBV7-9,TRBJ1-3,TGTGCCAGCAGCCGGGACATCTCTGGAAACACCATATATTTT,CASSRDISGNTIYF
13,NA,NA,TRBV18,TRBJ1-1,TGTGCCAGCTCACCATTTCCGGACACTGAAGCTTTCTTT,CASSPFPDTEAFF
17,NA,NA,TRBV5-1,TRBJ1-3,TGCGCCAGCAGCTTGGATGGCCAGGGCTCAACTGGAAACACCATATATTTT,CASSLDGQGSTGNTIYF
15,NA,few,TRBV11-2,TRBJ1-1,TGTGCCAGCAGCTTAGTATCGAGGGGGAACACTGAAGCTTTCTTT,CASSLVSRGNTEAFF
13,NA,NA,TRBV24-1,TRBJ2-3,TGTGCCACCGCAAACCACCTAGCGGATACGCAGTATTTT,CATANHLADTQYF
15,NA,few,TRBV4-1,TRBJ1-1,TGCGCCAGCAGCCAAAAGGGGGGCCCTAACACTGAAGCTTTCTTT,CASSQKGGPNTEAFF
16,TRBD2,NA,TRBV9,TRBJ2-2,TGTGCCAGCAGCGTAGAGGCTAGCGGGGGGGCCGGGGAGCTGTTTTTT,CASSVEASGGAGELFF
15,NA,NA,TRBV7-2,TRBJ1-2,TGTGCCAGCAGCACAATTGGACAACCCTCCTATGGCTACACCTTC,CASSTIGQPSYGYTF
15,NA,few,TRBV5-1,TRBJ2-7,TGCGCCAGCAGCTTGGCCCTGGGATTTCAACGCGAGCAGTACTTC,CASSLALGFQREQYF
14,NA,few,TRBV3-1,TRBJ2-1,TGTGCCAGCAGCCCACCCCACACGAGGACTGAGCAGTTCTTC,CASSPPHTRTEQFF
14,NA,few,TRBV9,TRBJ2-1,TGTGCCAGCAGCGCCCCCCCTGGCAGGAATGAGCAGTTCTTC,CASSAPPGRNEQFF
13,NA,few,TRBV20-1,TRBJ1-1,TGCAGTGCCGCCAACATTGAGAACACTGAAGCTTTCTTT,CSAANIENTEAFF
12,NA,NA,TRBV29-1,TRBJ1-1,TGCAGCGTGCACAGGATGGGCACTGAAGCTTTCTTT,CSVHRMGTEAFF
12,NA,NA,TRBV6-2/TRBV6-3,TRBJ1-4,TGTGCCAGCAGTGGTCGCCAGAGAAAACTGTTTTTT,CASSGRQRKLFF
15,NA,many,TRBV7-8,TRBJ1-2,TGTGCCAGCAGCCCTAGACAAGTATTAGGCTATGGCTACACCTTC,CASSPRQVLGYGYTF
18,TRBD2,NA,TRBV5-1,TRBJ2-1,TGCGCCAGCAACCTTAGCGGGGGGGAGAAAGTCGAAGGCAATGAGCAGTTCTTC,CASNLSGGEKVEGNEQFF
14,NA,NA,TRBV28,TRBJ1-4,TGTGCCAGCACCGACCCGGGGGCCGTCGAAAAACTGTTTTTT,CASTDPGAVEKLFF
14,NA,NA,TRBV12-3/TRBV12-4,TRBJ2-5,TGTGCCAGCAGTTTTTTTAGGGGGGCGGAGACCCAGTACTTC,CASSFFRGAETQYF
16,TRBD2,NA,TRBV28,TRBJ2-4,TGTGCCAGCAGCCCCGTGGTAGCGGGGGGCGGGGACATTCAGTACTTC,CASSPVVAGGGDIQYF
16,NA,NA,TRBV7-9,TRBJ2-7,TGTGCCAGCAGCTTAAGGACGACAGCCAGCTCTTACGAGCAGTACTTC,CASSLRTTASSYEQYF
14,NA,few,TRBV5-1,TRBJ1-2,TGCGCCAGCAGCTTTCAGCCCATGCACTATGGCTACACCTTC,CASSFQPMHYGYTF